This T cell receptor (beta chain) was obtained from a study of graft-versus-host responses after intestinal transplantation. Findings of the study overall: The study found high graft-versus-host to host-versus-graft clonal ratios in allografts of patients with graft-donor T cell macrochimerism. Peak circulating GvH clone levels tracked with early post-transplant HvG declines. GvH clones were identified in recipient marrow, with some first appearing in ileum or blood.

The CDR3 has 15 amino acids. Germline V gene data show CDR1 as LNHDA and CDR2 as SQIVND (reference sequence). The junction had 9 bases not matched to a gene; V was cut back by 7 bases and J by 1 base. This table comes from immunoSEQ multiplex PCR, and its TCRdb copy is limited to in-frame clones, with some not included. The sample has around 90,000 clones; over 85% are singletons. A remark on this clone: Antigen unknown.

V gene TRBV19 combines with J gene TRBJ1-1; 7 bases line up with TRBD1. The TCR comes from a human donor who was the organ donor for an intestinal transplant. Sequences were derived from unstimulated CD8+ T cells sorted from spleen or lymph node cells, sampled before transplant. The CDR3 protein is CASIHLGQANTEAFF. The CDR3, as DNA: TGTGCCAGTATCCACCTTGGACAGGCGAACACTGAAGCTTTCTTT. The variable domain in full, completed from reference TRBV19 and TRBJ1-1, reads DGGITQSPKYLFRKEGQNVTLSCEQNLNHDAMYWYRQDPGQGLRLIYYSQIVNDFQKGDIAEGYSVSREKKESFPLTVTSAQKNPTAFYLCASIHLGQANTEAFFGQGTRLTVV.